This TCR beta chain came from a study of Graves' ophthalmopathy and Graves' hyperthyroidism. Study at large: Ahead of any treatment, peripheral blood was obtained at the initial diagnosis.

Excluded were patients with other autoimmune diseases, uncontrolled infections, pregnancy or lactation. Study outcomes and limitations: Both an approximately 71% sensitivity and an approximately 76% specificity characterized the model's predictions of ophthalmopathy progression. Researchers report that a 13-signature model separated ophthalmopathy from stable hyperthyroidism, posting less than 90% sensitivity and about 82% specificity.

The CDR3 extends over 17 amino acids. J lost 6 bases, V lost 2 bases, and 7 bases had no gene match. Germline CDR1 reads MNHNS; CDR2 reads SASEGT. As the template, RNA transcripts were used to amplify TCR beta CDR3 regions. HTBI primers were used in a first-round RT-PCR, which preceded a second-round multiplex PCR. TCRdb re-called the multiplex PCR reads with MiXCR, one entry per CDR3 protein. This sample has about 340,000 distinct CDR3 sequences, with roughly a sixth found just once. There are many counts of this clonotype. Antigen unknown. The material sequenced was peripheral blood. The clonotype was recovered from an adult man with Graves' ophthalmopathy. This rearrangement joins TRBV6-1 to TRBJ2-2; the match to TRBD1 covers 12 bases. For the CDR3, the DNA is TGTGCCAGCAGTGAACCGGGACAGGGGGCGCGCGCCGGGGAGCTGTTTTTT. Its protein product is CASSEPGQGARAGELFF.